Sequencing of this T cell receptor beta chain was carried out in a study of T cells in Graves' hyperthyroidism and ophthalmopathy. Overall study: Peripheral blood samples were taken at initial diagnosis, prior to any treatment. Regarding the study as a whole: Median prediction lead before ophthalmopathy onset was around seven months with the model. Patients with ophthalmopathy were separated from those with stable hyperthyroidism by a 13 V-J model.

The sample holds many counts of this clonotype. Its specificity is not known. V dropped 5 bases and J dropped 5 bases, with 9 bases sitting between them. CDR3 length: 12 residues. The germline CDR1 and CDR2 sequences are SGHNT and YENEEA. The source material, RNA transcripts, was used to amplify TCR beta CDR3 regions. RT-PCR in the first round (using the HTBI primer set) targeted the TCR CDR3. TCRdb reprocessed the multiplex PCR reads via MiXCR and lists one record per CDR3 protein. The sample includes approximately 600,000 distinct CDR3 sequences, 11% to 15% seen only once; the top ten take more than 6%.

The rearrangement links TRBV11-3 to TRBJ2-5; D ambiguous. The sequenced sample consisted of blood. The TCR was taken from a woman between 18 and 30 years old with Graves' ophthalmopathy. As DNA, the CDR3 is TGTGCCAGCAGCAAGTTGAGGGAGACCCAGTACTTC. It is translated as CASSKLRETQYF.